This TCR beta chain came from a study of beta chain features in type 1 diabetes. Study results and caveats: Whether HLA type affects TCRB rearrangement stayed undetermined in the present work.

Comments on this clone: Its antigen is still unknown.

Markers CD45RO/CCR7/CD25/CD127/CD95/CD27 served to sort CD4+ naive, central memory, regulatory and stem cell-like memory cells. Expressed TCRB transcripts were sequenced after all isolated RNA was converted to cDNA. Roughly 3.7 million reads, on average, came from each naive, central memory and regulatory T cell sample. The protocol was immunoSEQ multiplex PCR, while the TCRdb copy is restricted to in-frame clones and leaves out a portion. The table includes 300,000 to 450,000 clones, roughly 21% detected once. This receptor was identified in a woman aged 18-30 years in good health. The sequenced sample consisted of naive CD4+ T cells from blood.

The CDR3 protein is CASSPANGDYRRGETQYF. In nucleotides, the CDR3 is TGCGCCAGCAGCCCGGCTAATGGGGACTATAGACGAGGGGAGACCCAGTACTTC. J is TRBJ2-5 and V is TRBV5-1; 7 bases fit TRBD2. The junction had 20 bases not matched to a gene; V was cut back by 4 bases and J by 5 bases. This CDR3 spans 18 amino acids. Germline V lookup: CDR1 SGHRS, CDR2 YFSETQ.